Given below is one T cell receptor beta chain in context. The antigen remains undetermined. Produced via immunoSEQ multiplex PCR; TCRdb's table is partial and in-frame only. The sample carries about 600,000 clones, around 97% recorded once. This record belongs to a study of shared clonotypes between healthy human individuals. General observations from the study: Larger estimated richness was generally seen in naive subsets than in memory subsets. In this cohort, only blood was sampled, and tissue repertoires likely differ.

Germline CDR1 is MDHEN and CDR2 is SYDVKM. The V gene lost 3 bases and the J gene lost 5 bases, with 22 bases spanning the gap. This CDR3 is built from 17 residues. The specimen was naive CD4+ T cells sorted from blood. Specified subset: CD45RA+ positively selected. The chain has TRBV28 and TRBJ1-2; D is ambiguous. This clonotype originated in a woman aged 25 to 39 in good health. The CDR3 DNA reads as TGTGCCAGCAGTTTGGTTCCAGAGGGCTCGGGAGTTTATGGCTACACCTTC. Protein product: CASSLVPEGSGVYGYTF.